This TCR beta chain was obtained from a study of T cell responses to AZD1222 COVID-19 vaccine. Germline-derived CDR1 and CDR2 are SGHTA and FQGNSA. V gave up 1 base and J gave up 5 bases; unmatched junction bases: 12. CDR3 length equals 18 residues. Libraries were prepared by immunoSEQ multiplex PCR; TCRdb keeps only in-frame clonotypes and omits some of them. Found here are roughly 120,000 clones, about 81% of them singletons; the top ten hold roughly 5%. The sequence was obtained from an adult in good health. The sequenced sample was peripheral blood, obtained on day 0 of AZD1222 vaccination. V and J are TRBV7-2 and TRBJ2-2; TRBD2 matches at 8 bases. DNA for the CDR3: TGTGCCAGCAGCTTAGGAGTAGCGGGACTAGATGGAACCGGGGAGCTGTTTTTT. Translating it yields CASSLGVAGLDGTGELFF.